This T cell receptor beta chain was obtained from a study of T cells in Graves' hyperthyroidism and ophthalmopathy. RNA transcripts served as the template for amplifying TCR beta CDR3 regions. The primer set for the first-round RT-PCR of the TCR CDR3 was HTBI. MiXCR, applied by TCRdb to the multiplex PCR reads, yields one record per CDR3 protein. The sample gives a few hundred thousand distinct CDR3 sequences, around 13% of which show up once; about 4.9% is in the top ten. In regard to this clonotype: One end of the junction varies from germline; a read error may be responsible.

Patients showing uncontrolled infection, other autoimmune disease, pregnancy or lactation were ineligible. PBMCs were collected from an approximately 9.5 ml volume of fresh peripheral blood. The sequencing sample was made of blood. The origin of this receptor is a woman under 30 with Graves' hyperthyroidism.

The CDR3 loop reads CASSLNTRGVYGYAF. The CDR3 coding sequence is TGCGCCAGCAGCTTGAACACCCGGGGGGTCTATGGCTACGCCTTC. V usage is TRBV5-1 and J usage is TRBJ1-2, with D perhaps matching TRBD1 (5 bases). This CDR3 is built from 15 residues. Germline V gives CDR1 SGHRS, CDR2 YFSETQ.